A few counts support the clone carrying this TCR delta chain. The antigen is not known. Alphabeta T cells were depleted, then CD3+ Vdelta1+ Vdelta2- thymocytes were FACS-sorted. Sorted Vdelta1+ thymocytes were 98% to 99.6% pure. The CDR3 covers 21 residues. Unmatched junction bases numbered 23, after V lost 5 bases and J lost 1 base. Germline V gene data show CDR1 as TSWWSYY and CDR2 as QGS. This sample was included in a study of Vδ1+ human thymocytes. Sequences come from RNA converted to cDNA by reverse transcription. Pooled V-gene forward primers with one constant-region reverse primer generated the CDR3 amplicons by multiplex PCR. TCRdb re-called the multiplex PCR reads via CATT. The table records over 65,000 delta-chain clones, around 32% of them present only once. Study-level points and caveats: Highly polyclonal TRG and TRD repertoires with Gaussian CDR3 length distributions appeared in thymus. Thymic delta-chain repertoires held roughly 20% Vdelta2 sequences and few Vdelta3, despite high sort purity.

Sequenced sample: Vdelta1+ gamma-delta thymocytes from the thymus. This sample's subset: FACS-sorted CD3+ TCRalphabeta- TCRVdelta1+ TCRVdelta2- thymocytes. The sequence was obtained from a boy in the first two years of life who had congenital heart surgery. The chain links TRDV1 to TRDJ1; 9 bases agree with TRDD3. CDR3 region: CALGSALAFRVLGDLTDKLIF. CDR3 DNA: TGTGCTCTTGGGTCCGCACTCGCCTTCCGCGTACTGGGGGACCTCACCGATAAACTCATCTTT.